The 30 T cell receptor beta chains listed next were all sequenced from one sample in a study of cytomegalovirus exposure and HLA in healthy donors. Primers included in the PCR were 60 Vbeta and 13 Jbeta primers. Some clones are missing from TCRdb's copy, which holds only in-frame ones; the method was immunoSEQ multiplex PCR. This sample has more than 100,000 clones, with roughly three fifths found just once. Material for sequencing was PBMCs. The receptors here all came from a woman in her forties in good health and CMV-seronegative.

The V call is TRBV4-1, the J call TRBJ2-5, with D possibly TRBD2 on 6 matching bases. The CDR3 spans 15 residues. CDR1 MGHRA and CDR2 YSYEKL come from the germline V gene. V lost 3 bases and J 0 bases, leaving 11 bases between the germline ends. DNA for the CDR3: TGCGCCAGCAGCCAGACCACGGGGGACCAAGAGACCCAGTACTTC. It is translated as CASSQTTGDQETQYF.

A word on this clone: Because it lacks the conserved phenylalanine or tryptophan at the end, this CDR3 is likely a read error. This rearrangement joins TRBV2 to TRBJ1-6; no reliable D call. Per germline, CDR1 SNHLY and CDR2 FYNNEI. Between the trimmed V and J ends, which lost 4 bases and 7 bases, there was a span of 8 bases. This CDR3 contains 13 residues. The CDR3 loop is CASSGGFNSPLHL. The CDR3 nucleotides read TGTGCCAGCAGTGGAGGTTTCAATTCACCCCTCCACCTT.

The V gene is TRBV30, the J gene TRBJ1-1; the D gene is possibly TRBD1 (6 bases). V was cut by 4 bases and J by 5 bases, with 17 bases left in between. The CDR3 is made up of 14 amino acids. Germline values: CDR1 GTSNPN, CDR2 SVGIG (reference sequence). The CDR3 coding sequence is TGTGCCTGGACGTTAGGGGGTCTAGGGACTGAAGCTTTCTTT. It encodes CAWTLGGLGTEAFF.

The chain carries TRBV29-1 and TRBJ2-2, with 8 bases lining up with TRBD1. CDR3 length: 13 amino acids. Germline CDR1 SQVTM, CDR2 ANQGSEA. V lost 8 bases to trimming and J lost 5 bases; unmatched junction nucleotides: 7. In DNA form, the CDR3 reads TGCAGCTCAAGGACAGGGATAACCGGGGAGCTGTTTTTT. Translated, it gives CSSRTGITGELFF.

This chain joins TRBV6-4 and TRBJ2-1; maybe TRBD2 (6 bases). The V gene's germline CDR1 is MRHNA and CDR2 SNTAGT. V was shortened by 3 bases and J by 6 bases, with 15 bases between the two germline ends. This CDR3 contains 15 residues. Here the CDR3 DNA reads TGTGCCAGCAGTGAATTCGGCGGGGTGGCCAATGAGCAGTTCTTC. Translated, it gives CASSEFGGVANEQFF.

This rearrangement joins TRBV10-3 to TRBJ2-7; TRBD1 aligns across 8 bases. With V trimmed by 4 bases and J by 4 bases, 9 bases remained unmatched. The CDR3 is 15 amino acids. Germline values: CDR1 ENHRY, CDR2 SYGVKD. CDR3 sequence (DNA): TGTGCCATCAGTGGCGGACAGGGTACGGGATACGAGCAGTACTTC. It specifies CAISGGQGTGYEQYF.

This chain links TRBV4-2 with TRBJ2-7; TRBD2 is a possible D gene (5 bases). This CDR3 contains 15 residues. Trimming took 3 bases from V and 1 from J, leaving 13 bases between them. The V gene's germline CDR1 is LGHNA and CDR2 YNFKEQ. CDR3 in DNA: TGTGCCAGCAGCCATCCAACGGGGAATTCCTACGAGCAGTACTTC. Translating gives CASSHPTGNSYEQYF.

This clone was found a few times. The rearrangement joins TRBV15 to TRBJ1-4; 8 bases match TRBD1. With 8 bases clipped from V and 14 bases from J, the junction kept 16 bases outside the gene matches. Germline CDR1 LNHNV, CDR2 YYDKDF (reference sequence). The CDR3 runs 14 residues. The CDR3 sequence is CATVARTGNRRLFF. As DNA, the CDR3 is TGTGCCACCGTTGCCCGGACAGGGAACCGACGGCTGTTTTTT.

V gene TRBV4-2 combines with J gene TRBJ1-1; TRBD1 agrees at 9 bases. CDR1 is LGHNA, CDR2 YNFKEQ, per germline. Germline trimming cut 1 base from V and 8 bases from J; bases unmatched to any gene: 2. CDR3 length: 13 residues. The CDR3 region has the DNA TGTGCCAGCAGCCAAGGGGACAGGGTAGAAGCTTTCTTT. Amino acids: CASSQGDRVEAFF.

This clone came up a few times. V is TRBV2 and J is TRBJ2-2; TRBD2 is a possible D gene (6 bases). This CDR3 region has 14 residues. Germline V gene lookup returns CDR1 SNHLY and CDR2 FYNNEI. V was clipped by 7 bases and J by 1 base, with 10 bases between them. CDR3 protein: CASNLGGNTGELFF. The CDR3 region has the DNA TGTGCCAGCAACCTCGGGGGGAACACCGGGGAGCTGTTTTTT.

In this sample, this clone turned up a few times. V gene TRBV30 combines with J gene TRBJ1-1, with D unresolved. Per the germline V gene, CDR1 is GTSNPN and CDR2 is SVGIG (reference sequence). This CDR3 spans 11 amino acids. V lost 4 bases and J 4 bases, leaving 7 bases between the germline ends. The CDR3 region is CAWTGSTEAFF. Written as DNA, the CDR3 is TGTGCCTGGACAGGCAGCACTGAAGCTTTCTTT.

CDR3 loop: CASSMGLETDTQYF. Here the CDR3 DNA reads TGCGCCAGCAGCATGGGACTAGAGACAGATACGCAGTATTTT. The chain is built from TRBV5-1 and TRBJ2-3; TRBD2 agrees at 8 bases. The trim removed 4 bases at V and 3 bases at J, leaving 4 bases unmatched. The CDR3 contains 14 residues. Germline V gene lookup returns CDR1 SGHRS and CDR2 YFSETQ.

The V call is TRBV28, the J call TRBJ1-2; 8 bases agree with TRBD1. The J segment lost 4 bases and the V segment lost 10 bases, leaving 2 bases of the junction unmatched. The CDR3 covers 11 residues. Germline V lookup: CDR1 MDHEN, CDR2 SYDVKM. In DNA form, the CDR3 reads TGTGCCATCACAGGGGGCTATGGCTACACCTTC. Its translation: CAITGGYGYTF.

This clone has more than one count but fewer than ten. V usage is TRBV30 and J usage is TRBJ2-7, with 9 nucleotides matching TRBD1. The CDR3 is 15 amino acids. With 2 bases clipped from V and 3 bases from J, the junction kept 8 bases outside the gene matches. Germline V gene lookup returns CDR1 GTSNPN and CDR2 SVGIG (reference sequence). The CDR3 DNA reads as TGTGCCTGGAGTAAGCCCGGGACAGGGCACTACGAGCAGTACTTC. Its protein product is CAWSKPGTGHYEQYF.

The J gene is TRBJ2-2, the V gene TRBV5-1, with TRBD1 matching 9 bases. Germline lookup yields CDR1 SGHRS and CDR2 YFSETQ. This CDR3 comprises 15 residues. The V and J ends lost 7 bases and 6 bases, in that order; junction bases with no gene match: 10. The CDR3 coding sequence is TGCGCCAGCTTCCTGGGACAGGGAATCTCCGGGGAGCTGTTTTTT. Translation gives CASFLGQGISGELFF.

V is TRBV2 and J is TRBJ2-5; tentatively, D is TRBD1 (5 bases). Germline values: CDR1 SNHLY, CDR2 FYNNEI. The CDR3 has 12 amino acids. The ends were cut back, 7 bases at V and 1 base at J, with 7 bases in the middle. CDR3 amino acids: CASKRGQETQYF. The CDR3 bases are TGTGCCAGCAAAAGGGGCCAAGAGACCCAGTACTTC.

The rearrangement uses TRBV27 and TRBJ1-3; D is unresolved. The germline CDR1 and CDR2 sequences are MNHEY and SMNVEV (reference sequence). V shed 5 bases and J shed 2 bases, with 13 bases lying between them. CDR3 length equals 15 residues. CDR3 residues: CASSDLRVTGNTIYF. The CDR3 nucleotides read TGTGCCAGCAGTGATCTAAGAGTCACTGGAAACACCATATATTTT.

This clone was detected a few times. This chain connects TRBV5-5 to TRBJ1-5, with a possible D match to TRBD1 (5 bases). Germline values: CDR1 SGHKS, CDR2 YYEKEE (reference sequence). V shed 0 bases and J shed 3 bases, with 10 bases lying between them. This CDR3 has 15 amino acids. CDR3 loop: CASSLGGASNQPQHF. The DNA for the CDR3 is TGTGCCAGCAGCTTGGGCGGGGCCTCCAATCAGCCCCAGCATTTT.

The table lists this clone with a few counts. The chain recombines TRBV2 with TRBJ2-6; perhaps TRBD1 as D (6 bases). Germline V gene lookup returns CDR1 SNHLY and CDR2 FYNNEI. CDR3 length: 18 amino acids. The ends were cut back, 6 bases at V and 0 bases at J, with 18 bases in the middle. The CDR3 loop reads CASRIQGGVISGANVLTF. CDR3 bases: TGTGCCAGCAGGATACAGGGCGGCGTAATCTCTGGGGCCAACGTCCTGACTTTC.

This clone has only one observation. The chain couples TRBV27 to TRBJ1-3, with D unresolved. V gave up 5 bases and J gave up 4 bases, with 18 bases separating them. CDR3 length: 16 residues. Germline-derived CDR1 and CDR2 are MNHEY and SMNVEV (reference sequence). Here the CDR3 reads CASSSGSLEGGNTIYF. The CDR3 DNA reads as TGTGCCAGCAGTAGCGGAAGCCTGGAAGGAGGAAACACCATATATTTT.

The V call is TRBV5-1, the J call TRBJ1-4; TRBD1 matches 10 bases. This CDR3 region has 13 residues. Germline V lookup: CDR1 SGHRS, CDR2 YFSETQ. The junction had 5 bases not matched to a gene; V was cut back by 7 bases and J by 8 bases. For the CDR3, the DNA is TGCGCCAGCCGGGGGACAGGGGAAGAAAAACTGTTTTTT. This translates into CASRGTGEEKLFF.

V usage is TRBV15 and J usage is TRBJ1-2; D might be TRBD1 (6 bases). From germline, CDR1 is LNHNV and CDR2 YYDKDF (reference sequence). The CDR3 runs 15 residues. With 5 bases removed from V and 3 bases from J, the gap between germline ends came to 16 bases. For the CDR3, the DNA is TGTGCCACCAGCGGGTCTTACAGGGCTGACTATGGCTACACCTTC. Protein: CATSGSYRADYGYTF.

The chain links TRBV7-9 to TRBJ1-1; D is uncertain. V was shortened by 2 bases and J by 1 base, with 5 bases between the two germline ends. CDR1 is SEHNR and CDR2 is FQNEAQ in the germline V gene (reference sequence). The CDR3 has 13 amino acids. The CDR3 sequence is CASSLTGNTEAFF. Written as DNA, the CDR3 is TGTGCCAGCAGCTTAACGGGGAACACTGAAGCTTTCTTT.

This chain uses TRBV29-1 with TRBJ1-1; D is perhaps TRBD1 (5 bases). The V end lost 0 bases, the J end lost 2 bases, and 16 bases lay between the germline ends. The germline CDR1 and CDR2 sequences are SQVTM and ANQGSEA. There are 16 residues in the CDR3. CDR3 amino acids: CSVEDRAGTLNTEAFF. DNA of the CDR3: TGCAGCGTTGAAGATAGGGCAGGGACTCTTAACACTGAAGCTTTCTTT.

The V and J genes are TRBV5-4 and TRBJ1-3; the D gene is possibly TRBD1 (6 bases). V gave up 0 bases and J gave up 2 bases, with 9 bases separating them. CDR1 SGHNT and CDR2 YYREEE come from the germline V gene (reference sequence). The CDR3 has 15 amino acids. CDR3 region: CASSLDTGPGNTIYF. The DNA of the CDR3 is TGTGCCAGCAGCTTGGATACAGGGCCTGGAAACACCATATATTTT. Full variable domain (rest looked up from reference TRBV5-4 and TRBJ1-3): ETGVTQSPTHLIKTRGQQVTLRCSSQSGHNTVSWYQQALGQGPQFIFQYYREEENGRGNFPPRFSGLQFPNYSSELNVNALELDDSALYLCASSLDTGPGNTIYFGEGSWLTVV.

The chain couples TRBV9 to TRBJ1-2; possibly TRBD1 for D (6 bases). V dropped 0 bases and J dropped 5 bases, with 11 bases sitting between them. Germline values: CDR1 SGDLS, CDR2 YYNGEE. The CDR3 length is 14 residues. The CDR3 region has the DNA TGTGCCAGCAGCGTAGGTACAGGGAGTTATGGCTACACCTTC. As protein: CASSVGTGSYGYTF.

V gene TRBV10-3 combines with J gene TRBJ2-2; 9 bases map to TRBD2. CDR3 length: 17 amino acids. With V trimmed by 8 bases and J by 6 bases, 16 bases remained unmatched. Germline values: CDR1 ENHRY, CDR2 SYGVKD. The CDR3 spells CAIGAEQSGLASGELFF. Written as DNA, the CDR3 is TGTGCCATCGGCGCGGAGCAGTCGGGACTAGCATCCGGGGAGCTGTTTTTT.

The rearrangement uses TRBV28 and TRBJ2-2; possibly TRBD2 for D (5 bases). Germline V gene sequence: CDR1 MDHEN, CDR2 SYDVKM. The CDR3 is made up of 13 amino acids. Between the trimmed V and J ends, which lost 2 bases and 5 bases, there was a span of 6 bases. Here the CDR3 reads CASSLPGTGELFF. The CDR3, as DNA: TGTGCCAGCAGTTTACCGGGGACCGGGGAGCTGTTTTTT.

The genes are TRBV5-4 and TRBJ2-6; D is uncertain. Per the germline V gene, CDR1 is SGHNT and CDR2 is YYREEE (reference sequence). The V and J ends lost 0 bases and 0 bases respectively, with 7 bases between them. The CDR3 is made up of 16 amino acids. The CDR3 reads CASSLVVASGANVLTF. The CDR3 coding sequence is TGTGCCAGCAGCTTGGTGGTGGCCTCTGGGGCCAACGTCCTGACTTTC.

A few counts support this clone. The chain joins TRBV11-2 to TRBJ2-1; possibly TRBD1 for D (5 bases). The V and J ends lost 5 bases and 6 bases respectively, with 17 bases between them. This CDR3 is 15 amino acids long. Germline-derived CDR1 and CDR2 are SGHAT and FQNNGV. The CDR3 spells CASSPNPGAPNEQFF. The CDR3 nucleotides read TGTGCCAGCAGCCCCAACCCTGGGGCACCCAATGAGCAGTTCTTC.